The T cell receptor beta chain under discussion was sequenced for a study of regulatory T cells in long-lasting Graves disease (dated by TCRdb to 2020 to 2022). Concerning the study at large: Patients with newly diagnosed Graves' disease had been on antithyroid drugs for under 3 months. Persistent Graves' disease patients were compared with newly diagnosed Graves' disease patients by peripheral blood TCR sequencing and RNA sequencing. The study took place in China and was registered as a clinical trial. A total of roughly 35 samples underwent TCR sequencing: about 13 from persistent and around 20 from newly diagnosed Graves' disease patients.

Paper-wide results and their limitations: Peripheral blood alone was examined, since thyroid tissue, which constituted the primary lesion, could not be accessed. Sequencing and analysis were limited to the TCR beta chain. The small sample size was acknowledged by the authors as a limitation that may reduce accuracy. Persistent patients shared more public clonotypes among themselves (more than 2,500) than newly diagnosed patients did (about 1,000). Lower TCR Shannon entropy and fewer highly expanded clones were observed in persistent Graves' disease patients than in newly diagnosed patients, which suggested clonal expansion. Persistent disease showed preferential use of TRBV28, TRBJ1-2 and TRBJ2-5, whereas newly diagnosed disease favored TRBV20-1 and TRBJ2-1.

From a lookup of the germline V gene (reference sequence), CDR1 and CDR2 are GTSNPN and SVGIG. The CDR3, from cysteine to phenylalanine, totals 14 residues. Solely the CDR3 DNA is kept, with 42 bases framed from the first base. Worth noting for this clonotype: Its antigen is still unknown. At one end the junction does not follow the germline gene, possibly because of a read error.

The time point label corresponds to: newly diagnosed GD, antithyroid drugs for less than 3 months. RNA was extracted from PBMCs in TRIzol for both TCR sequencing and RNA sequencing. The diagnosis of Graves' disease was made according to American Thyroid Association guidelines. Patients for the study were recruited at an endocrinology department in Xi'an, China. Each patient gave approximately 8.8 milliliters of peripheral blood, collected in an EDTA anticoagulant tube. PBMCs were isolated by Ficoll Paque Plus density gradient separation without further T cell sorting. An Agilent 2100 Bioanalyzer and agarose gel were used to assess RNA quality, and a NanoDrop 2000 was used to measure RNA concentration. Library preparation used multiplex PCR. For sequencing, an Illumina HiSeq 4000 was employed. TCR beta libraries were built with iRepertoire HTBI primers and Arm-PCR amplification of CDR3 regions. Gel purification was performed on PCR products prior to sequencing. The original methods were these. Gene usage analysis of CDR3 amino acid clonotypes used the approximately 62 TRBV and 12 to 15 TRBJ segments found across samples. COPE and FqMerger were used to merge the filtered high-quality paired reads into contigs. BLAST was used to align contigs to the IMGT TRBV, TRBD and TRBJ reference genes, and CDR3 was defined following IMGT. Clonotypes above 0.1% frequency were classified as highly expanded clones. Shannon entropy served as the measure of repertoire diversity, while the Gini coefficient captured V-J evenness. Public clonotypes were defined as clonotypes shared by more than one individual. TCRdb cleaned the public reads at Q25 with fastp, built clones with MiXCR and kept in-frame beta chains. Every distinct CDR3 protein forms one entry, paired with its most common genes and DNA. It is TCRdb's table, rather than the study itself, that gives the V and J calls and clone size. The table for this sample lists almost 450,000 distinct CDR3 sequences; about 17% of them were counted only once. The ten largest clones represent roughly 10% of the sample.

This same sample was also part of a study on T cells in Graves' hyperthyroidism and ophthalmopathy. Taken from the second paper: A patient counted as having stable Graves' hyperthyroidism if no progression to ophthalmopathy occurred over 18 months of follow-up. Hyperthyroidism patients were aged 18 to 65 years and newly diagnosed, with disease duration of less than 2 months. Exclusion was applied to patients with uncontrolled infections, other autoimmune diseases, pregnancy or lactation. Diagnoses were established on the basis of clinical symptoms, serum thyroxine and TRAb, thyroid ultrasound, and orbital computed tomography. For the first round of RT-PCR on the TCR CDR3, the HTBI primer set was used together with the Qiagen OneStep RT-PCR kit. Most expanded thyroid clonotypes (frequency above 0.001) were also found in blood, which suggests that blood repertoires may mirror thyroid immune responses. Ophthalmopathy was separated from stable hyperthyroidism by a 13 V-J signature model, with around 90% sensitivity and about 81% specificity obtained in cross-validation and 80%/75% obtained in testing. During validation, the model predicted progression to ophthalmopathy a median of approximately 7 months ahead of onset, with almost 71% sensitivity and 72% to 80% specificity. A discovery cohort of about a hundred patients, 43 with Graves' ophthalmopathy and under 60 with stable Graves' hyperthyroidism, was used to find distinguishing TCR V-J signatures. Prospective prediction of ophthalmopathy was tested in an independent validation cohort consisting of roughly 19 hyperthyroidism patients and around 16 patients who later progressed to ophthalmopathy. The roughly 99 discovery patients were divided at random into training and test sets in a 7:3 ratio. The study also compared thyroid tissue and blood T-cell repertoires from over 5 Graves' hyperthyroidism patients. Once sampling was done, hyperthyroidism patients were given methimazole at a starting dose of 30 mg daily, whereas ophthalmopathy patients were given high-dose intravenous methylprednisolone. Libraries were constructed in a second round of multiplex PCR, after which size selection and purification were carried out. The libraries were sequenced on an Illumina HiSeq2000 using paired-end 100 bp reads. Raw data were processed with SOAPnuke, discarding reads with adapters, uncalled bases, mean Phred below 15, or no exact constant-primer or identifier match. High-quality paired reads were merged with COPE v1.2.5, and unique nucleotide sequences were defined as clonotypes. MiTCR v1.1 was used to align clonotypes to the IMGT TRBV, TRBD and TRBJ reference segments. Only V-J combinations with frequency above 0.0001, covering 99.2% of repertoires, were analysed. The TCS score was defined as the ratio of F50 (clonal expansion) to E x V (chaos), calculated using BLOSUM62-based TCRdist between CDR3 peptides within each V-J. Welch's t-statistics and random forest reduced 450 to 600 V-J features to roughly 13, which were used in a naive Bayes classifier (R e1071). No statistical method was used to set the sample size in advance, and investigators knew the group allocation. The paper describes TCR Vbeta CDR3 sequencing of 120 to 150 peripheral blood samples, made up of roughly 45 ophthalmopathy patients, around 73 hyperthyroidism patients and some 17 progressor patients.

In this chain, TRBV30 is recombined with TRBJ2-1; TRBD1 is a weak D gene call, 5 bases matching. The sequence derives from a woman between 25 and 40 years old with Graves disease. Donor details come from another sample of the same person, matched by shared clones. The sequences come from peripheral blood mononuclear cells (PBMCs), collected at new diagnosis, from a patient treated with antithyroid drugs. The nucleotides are TGTGCCTGGAGTCAGCCATACGTTCCTGGACACACGGGTTTC. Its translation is CAWSQPYVPGHTGF.